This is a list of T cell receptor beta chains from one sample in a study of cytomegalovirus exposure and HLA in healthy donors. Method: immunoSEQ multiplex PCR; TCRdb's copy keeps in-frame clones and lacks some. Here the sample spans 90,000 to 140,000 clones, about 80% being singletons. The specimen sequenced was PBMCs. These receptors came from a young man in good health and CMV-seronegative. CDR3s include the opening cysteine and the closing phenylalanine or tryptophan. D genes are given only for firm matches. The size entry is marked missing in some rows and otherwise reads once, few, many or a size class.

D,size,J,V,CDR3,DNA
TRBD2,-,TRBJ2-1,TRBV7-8,CASSRGLAGGLSSYNEQFF,TGTGCCAGCAGCCGAGGACTAGCGGGGGGCCTGAGCTCCTACAATGAGCAGTTCTTC
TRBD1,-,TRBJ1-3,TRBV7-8,CASSLGTGTGNTIYF,TGTGCCAGCAGCTTAGGGACAGGGACTGGAAACACCATATATTTT
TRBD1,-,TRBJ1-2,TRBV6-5,CASSSRDRPLGYTF,TGTGCCAGCAGTTCCCGGGACAGACCGCTTGGCTACACCTTC
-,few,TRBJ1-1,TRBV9,CASSVREASAEAFF,TGTGCCAGCAGCGTAAGGGAGGCATCGGCTGAAGCTTTCTTT
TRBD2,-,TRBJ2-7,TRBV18,CASSPGLADYEQYF,TGTGCCAGCTCACCGGGACTAGCGGACTACGAGCAGTACTTC
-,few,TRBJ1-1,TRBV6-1,CASSEVEAEPGAFF,TGTGCCAGCAGTGAAGTGGAGGCCGAACCGGGAGCTTTCTTT
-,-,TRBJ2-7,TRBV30,CAWNAGAGGWSF,TGTGCCTGGAACGCAGGCGCGGGCGGATGGAGCTTC
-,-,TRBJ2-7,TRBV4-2,CASSQGEAYEQYF,TGTGCCAGCAGCCAAGGGGAGGCCTACGAGCAGTACTTC
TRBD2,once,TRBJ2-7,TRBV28,CASFGLAVSYEQYF,TGTGCCAGCTTTGGACTAGCGGTATCCTACGAGCAGTACTTC
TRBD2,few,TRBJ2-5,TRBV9,CASKPGLAEETQYF,TGTGCCAGCAAACCGGGACTAGCGGAAGAGACCCAGTACTTC